This TCR beta chain was sequenced for a study of T cell changes during pregnancy in multiple sclerosis. Here immunoSEQ multiplex PCR was the method, and the copy in TCRdb shows in-frame clones only, minus some. Of some 54,000 clones in the sample, approximately 94% are singletons; the top ten hold about 3%. Per the germline V gene, CDR1 is SGHVS and CDR2 is FNYEAQ. CDR3 length: 16 residues. Trimming cost V 1 base and J 6 bases; bases outside gene matches: 10. Source: CD8+ T cells from peripheral blood mononuclear cells, taken in the third trimester of pregnancy. This chain uses TRBV7-6 with TRBJ1-2; TRBD1 aligns across 8 bases. The receptor was derived from a female donor with multiple sclerosis, enrolled in a pregnancy study. This chain's CDR3 is CASSLVGGQGWDGYTF. The CDR3 DNA reads TGTGCCAGCAGCTTAGTGGGCGGACAGGGCTGGGATGGCTACACCTTC.